This record covers a single TCR beta chain. The data belong to a study of cytomegalovirus exposure and HLA in healthy donors. The CDR3 consists of 15 residues. Trimming removed 2 bases from V and 6 bases from J, with 14 bases in between. Germline V lookup: CDR1 MGHDK, CDR2 SYGVNS. Amplification used 60 Vbeta primers and 13 Jbeta primers. Clones were sequenced by immunoSEQ multiplex PCR, and TCRdb holds only the in-frame ones, with some missing. The sample records under 200,000 clones, about 65% being singletons. The specimen was PBMCs. This chain connects TRBV25-1 to TRBJ2-4; no clear D gene. The sequence was obtained from a girl between 5 and 17 years old in good health and CMV-seronegative. The CDR3: CASSEAGSGGNIQYF. The CDR3, as DNA: TGTGCCAGCAGTGAAGCTGGCTCTGGTGGAAACATTCAGTACTTC.